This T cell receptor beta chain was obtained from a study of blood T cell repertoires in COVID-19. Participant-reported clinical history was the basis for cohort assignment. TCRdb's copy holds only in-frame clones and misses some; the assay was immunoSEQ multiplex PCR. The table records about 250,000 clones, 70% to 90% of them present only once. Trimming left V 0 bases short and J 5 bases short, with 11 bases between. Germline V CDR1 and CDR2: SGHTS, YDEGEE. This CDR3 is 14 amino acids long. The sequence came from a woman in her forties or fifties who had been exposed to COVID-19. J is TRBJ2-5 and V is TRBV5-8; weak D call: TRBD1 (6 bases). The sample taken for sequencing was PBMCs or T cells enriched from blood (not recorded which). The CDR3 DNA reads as TGTGCCAGCAGCTTGGAGGGGGTTCGGGAGACCCAGTACTTC. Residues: CASSLEGVRETQYF.